This TCR beta chain was retrieved from a study of control samples from healthy donors and cancer patients. The germline gives CDR1 GTSNPN, CDR2 SVGIG (reference sequence). The CDR3 is 12 residues long. Between the trimmed V and J ends, which lost 4 bases and 0 bases, there was a span of 4 bases. Generated by immunoSEQ multiplex PCR, the TCRdb table keeps only in-frame clones and is missing some. The sample lists about 130,000 clones, just under 95% occurring once. The sequence derives from a man between 60 and 75 years old with colorectal cancer. The sequenced sample was PBMCs. The chain recombines TRBV30 with TRBJ1-3; D is unclear. The CDR3 coding sequence is TGTGCCTGGAAGGCCTCTGGAAACACCATATATTTT. Amino acid sequence: CAWKASGNTIYF.